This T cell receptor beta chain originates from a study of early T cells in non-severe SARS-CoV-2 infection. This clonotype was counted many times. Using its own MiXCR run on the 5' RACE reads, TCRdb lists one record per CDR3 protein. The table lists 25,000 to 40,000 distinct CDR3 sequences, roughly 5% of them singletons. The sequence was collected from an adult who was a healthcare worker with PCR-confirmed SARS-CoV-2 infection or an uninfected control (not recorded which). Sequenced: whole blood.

The CDR3 region is CASSSGRFNTGELFF. The CDR3 coding sequence is TGTGCCAGCAGCTCAGGACGGTTCAACACCGGGGAGCTGTTTTTT. The chain couples TRBV5-6 to TRBJ2-2; the D is unclear. Germline V gene lookup returns CDR1 SGHDT and CDR2 YYEEEE. CDR3 length: 15 residues. Trimming stripped 3 bases from V and 2 bases from J, with 11 bases between.